This TCR beta chain is from a study of blood T cell dynamics during melanoma immunotherapy. Study background: Metastatic melanoma patients received first-line pembrolizumab or nivolumab plus ipilimumab.

The length of the CDR3 is 13 residues. Germline V gene sequence: CDR1 SGHRS, CDR2 YFSETQ. The V end lost 0 bases, the J end lost 5 bases, and 9 bases lay between the germline ends. Study-wide results and limits: Disease-control patients' PBMC repertoires became either more clonal or more diverse at W3.

DNA loading was fixed at 350 to 450 ng for all bulk PBMC samples. Assay: immunoSEQ multiplex PCR; the TCRdb copy retains only in-frame clones and omits some. The table lists 6,000 to 8,000 clones, roughly 87% of them singletons. Noted time point: week 3, after first cycle of checkpoint inhibitor. As for this clone: Its antigen is unknown.

The chain employs TRBV5-1 and TRBJ2-7; D is possibly TRBD2 (5 bases). The sequence was obtained from a human donor with melanoma. The sample was blood, taken from a patient treated with checkpoint blockade. CDR3 protein: CASSLVGSDEQYF. Written as DNA, the CDR3 is TGCGCCAGCAGCTTGGTAGGGAGCGACGAGCAGTACTTC.